Following are 13 T cell receptor beta chains from one sample sequenced in a study of T cell changes during pregnancy in multiple sclerosis. Assay used: immunoSEQ multiplex PCR; TCRdb lists only in-frame clones, some missing. The sample records 20,000 to 25,000 clones, just under 95% being singletons. The sequencing here drew on CD8+ T cells from peripheral blood mononuclear cells, taken in the third trimester of pregnancy. Receptor source: a female donor with multiple sclerosis, enrolled in a pregnancy study.

The chain recombines TRBV11-2 with TRBJ1-4; 8 bases fit TRBD1. J gave up 3 bases and V 5 bases, and 14 bases lay outside the gene matches. Germline CDR1 reads SGHAT; CDR2 reads FQNNGV. This CDR3 has 18 amino acids. CDR3 DNA: TGTGCCAGCAGCAGAATGCCCCAGGGGGCGCCGGCTAATGAAAAACTGTTTTTT. Translated, it gives CASSRMPQGAPANEKLFF.

V is TRBV4-3 and J is TRBJ2-1; D gene unclear. The V gene lost 0 bases and the J gene lost 0 bases, with 6 bases spanning the gap. The CDR3 is 15 residues long. Germline assignment: CDR1 LGHNA and CDR2 YSLEER. CDR3 nucleotide sequence: TGCGCCAGCAGCCAAGAGTGGAGCTCCTACAATGAGCAGTTCTTC. Translation gives CASSQEWSSYNEQFF.

CDR3 sequence reads: CASSGDRGPSEQYF. In DNA, the CDR3 is TGCGCCAGCAGCGGGGACAGGGGGCCGTCCGAGCAGTACTTC. V usage is TRBV5-1 and J usage is TRBJ2-7; TRBD1 agrees at 12 bases. CDR3 size: 14 residues. The J segment lost 6 bases and the V segment lost 4 bases, leaving 5 bases of the junction unmatched. Germline values: CDR1 SGHRS, CDR2 YFSETQ.

The chain couples TRBV27 to TRBJ2-5; TRBD1 might be the D (6 bases). Trimming shortened V by 4 bases and J by 1 base, and 19 bases separated the two germline ends. From germline, CDR1 is MNHEY and CDR2 SMNVEV (reference sequence). CDR3 length: 17 residues. The CDR3 nucleotides are TGTGCCAGCAGTTCCCTTTCAGGGGTAAACAGCCAAGAGACCCAGTACTTC. Protein sequence: CASSSLSGVNSQETQYF.

The CDR3: CASSPYQGASDTQYF. CDR3 DNA: TGTGCCAGCAGCCCTTATCAGGGGGCCTCAGATACGCAGTATTTT. The chain recombines TRBV27 with TRBJ2-3, with 8 bases aligning to TRBD1. V shed 6 bases, J shed 4 bases, and the junction held 9 bases outside the gene matches. From germline, CDR1 is MNHEY and CDR2 SMNVEV (reference sequence). This CDR3 region has 15 residues.

The V call is TRBV9, the J call TRBJ2-2; perhaps TRBD1 as D (6 bases). CDR3 length equals 17 residues. Germline V gives CDR1 SGDLS, CDR2 YYNGEE. Trimming took off 0 bases at V and 4 bases at J, with 16 bases between the two ends. CDR3 coding DNA: TGTGCCAGCAGCGTAGCTACTAGACAGGCAGTCACCGGGGAGCTGTTTTTT. This codes for CASSVATRQAVTGELFF.

The chain joins TRBV14 to TRBJ2-5, with a weak D call TRBD1 (6 bases). Germline V gene data show CDR1 as SGHDN and CDR2 as FVKESK. The CDR3 spans 13 residues. The V end lost 4 bases, the J end lost 3 bases, and 9 bases lay between the germline ends. CDR3: CASSLWTEETQYF. In nucleotides, the CDR3 is TGTGCCAGCAGCCTTTGGACAGAAGAGACCCAGTACTTC.

The CDR3 nucleotides are TGTGCCAGCAGTTTAACAGCGGGAGTGGCAGATACGCAGTATTTT. It specifies CASSLTAGVADTQYF. The chain has TRBV27 and TRBJ2-3, with 8 bases that match TRBD2. From germline, CDR1 is MNHEY and CDR2 SMNVEV (reference sequence). This CDR3 has 15 amino acids. The V gene end was trimmed by 2 bases and the J gene end by 4 bases; junction bases not matched to a gene: 5.

The rearrangement links TRBV29-1 to TRBJ2-1, with D tentatively TRBD2 (6 bases). Trimming left V 6 bases short and J 12 bases short, with 12 bases between. Germline V CDR1 and CDR2: SQVTM, ANQGSEA. The CDR3 is 10 amino acids. CDR3 DNA sequence: TGCAGCGTAGAGACCGGGGGGCAGTTCTTC. Translation: CSVETGGQFF.

This chain uses TRBV14 with TRBJ2-3; no definite D call. V gave up 0 bases and J gave up 7 bases, with 11 bases separating them. There are 14 residues in the CDR3. Germline CDR1 reads SGHDN; CDR2 reads FVKESK. The CDR3 protein is CASSQDRSPYTQYF. The CDR3 nucleotides read TGTGCCAGCAGCCAAGATAGGAGCCCCTATACGCAGTATTTT.

This clone was picked up one time. DNA for the CDR3: TGTGCCAGCAGCTTGAGTCTGCAAGACTCGCGGTTGCGGACCCAGTACTTC. This codes for CASSLSLQDSRLRTQYF. The rearrangement links TRBV5-8 to TRBJ2-5; no firm D call. V lost 1 base, J lost 7 bases, and 23 bases lay in between. The CDR3 spans 17 residues. Germline lookup yields CDR1 SGHTS and CDR2 YDEGEE.

The CDR3 spells CASSSRDSSYEQYF. The CDR3 nucleotides read TGTGCCAGCAGCTCCCGGGACAGCTCCTACGAGCAGTACTTC. V usage is TRBV13 and J usage is TRBJ2-7; TRBD1 aligns across 7 bases. Germline V CDR1 and CDR2: PRHDT, FYEKMQ (reference sequence). The V segment lost 4 bases and the J segment 0 bases; nucleotides outside the gene matches: 3. This CDR3 spans 14 amino acids. The full variable domain, with the rest looked up from reference TRBV13 and TRBJ2-7, is AAGVIQSPRHLIKEKRETATLKCYPIPRHDTVYWYQQGPGQDPQFLISFYEKMQSDKGSIPDRFSAQQFSDYHSELNMSSLELGDSALYFCASSSRDSSYEQYFGPGTRLTVT.

The CDR3 protein is CASREAGGYEQFF. CDR3 DNA: TGCGCCAGCAGGGAGGCAGGGGGCTATGAGCAGTTCTTC. The genes are TRBV5-1 and TRBJ2-1; the match to TRBD1 covers 8 bases. The CDR3 is 13 amino acids. Germline V CDR1 and CDR2: SGHRS, YFSETQ. After removal of 5 bases from V and 8 bases from J, the junction contained 6 bases not matched to a gene.